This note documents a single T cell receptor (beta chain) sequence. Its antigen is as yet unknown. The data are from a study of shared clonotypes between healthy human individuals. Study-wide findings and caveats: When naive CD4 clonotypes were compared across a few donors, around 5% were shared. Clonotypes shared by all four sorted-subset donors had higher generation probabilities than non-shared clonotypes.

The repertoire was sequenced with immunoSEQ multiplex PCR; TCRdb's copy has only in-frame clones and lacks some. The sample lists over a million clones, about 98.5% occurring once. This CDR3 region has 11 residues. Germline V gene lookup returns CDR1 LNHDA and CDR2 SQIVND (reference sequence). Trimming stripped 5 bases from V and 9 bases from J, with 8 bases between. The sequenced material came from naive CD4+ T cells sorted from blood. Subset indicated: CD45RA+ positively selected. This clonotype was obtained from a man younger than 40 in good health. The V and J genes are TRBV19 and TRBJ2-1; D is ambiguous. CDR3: CASSWRSEQFF. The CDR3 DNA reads TGTGCCAGTAGTTGGCGGAGTGAGCAGTTCTTC.